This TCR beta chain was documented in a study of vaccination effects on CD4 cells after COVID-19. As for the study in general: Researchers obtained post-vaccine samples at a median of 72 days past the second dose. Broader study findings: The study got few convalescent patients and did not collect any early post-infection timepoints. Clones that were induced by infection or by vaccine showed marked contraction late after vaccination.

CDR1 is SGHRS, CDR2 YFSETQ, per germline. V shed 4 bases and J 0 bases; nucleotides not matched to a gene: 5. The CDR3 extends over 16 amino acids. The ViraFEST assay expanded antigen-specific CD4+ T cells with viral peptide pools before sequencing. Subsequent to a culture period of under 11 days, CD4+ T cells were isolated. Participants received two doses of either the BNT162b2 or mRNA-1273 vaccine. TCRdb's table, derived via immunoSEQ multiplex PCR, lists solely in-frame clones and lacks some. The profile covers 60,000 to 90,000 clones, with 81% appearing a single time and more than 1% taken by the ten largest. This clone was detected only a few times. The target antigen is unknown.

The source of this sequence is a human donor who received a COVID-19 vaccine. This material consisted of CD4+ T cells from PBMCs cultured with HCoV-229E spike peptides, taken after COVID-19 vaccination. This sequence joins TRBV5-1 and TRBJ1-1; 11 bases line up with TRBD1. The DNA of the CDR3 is TGCGCCAGCAGCCACGGGACAGGGGGGATGAACACTGAAGCTTTCTTT. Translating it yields CASSHGTGGMNTEAFF.